This T cell receptor beta chain derives from a study of blood T cell repertoires in COVID-19. Original analysis: The authors estimated nucleated cell counts from reference gene primer amplification. Method: immunoSEQ multiplex PCR; TCRdb's copy keeps in-frame clones and lacks some. For V, J and clone size, that table is used; D and trimming come from the DNA. The sample lists tens of thousands of clones, roughly 77% occurring once. The CDR3 covers 13 residues. The germline V and J ends were trimmed by 3 bases and 2 bases, with 10 bases remaining between them. In germline, CDR1 is GTSNPN, CDR2 SVGIG (reference sequence).

This clonotype was obtained from a woman in her 70s with acute or convalescent COVID-19. The sequenced material came from peripheral blood. The rearrangement joins TRBV30 to TRBJ2-5, with D possibly being TRBD2 (6 bases). The CDR3 here is CAWRLSGQETQYF. The CDR3 bases are TGTGCCTGGAGGCTCAGCGGGCAAGAGACCCAGTACTTC.